This TCR beta chain derives from a study of cytomegalovirus exposure and HLA in healthy donors. Whole-study context: T cells numbering approximately 170 million yielded around 120 million unique TCR beta sequences in an earlier analysis.

Study-level points and caveats: TCR beta V segments were, for the most part, productive about 87% or about 30% of the time in an earlier analysis. Highest at DRB1 and lowest at HLA-C, TCR association rates differed among HLA loci in a later analysis.

About this clone itself: Antigen specificity is unknown.

PCR employed 60 Vbeta and 13 Jbeta primers. Some clones are missing from TCRdb's copy, which holds only in-frame ones; the method was immunoSEQ multiplex PCR. The repertoire holds 310,000 or so clones, with 70% to 90% as singletons. Germline-derived CDR1 and CDR2 are SNHLY and FYNNEI. This CDR3 is built from 15 residues. The V end lost 5 bases, the J end lost 4 bases, and 16 bases lay between the germline ends. The sequenced sample consisted of PBMCs. This chain connects TRBV2 to TRBJ2-3; D perhaps matches TRBD1 (6 bases). This clonotype was sampled from a woman aged 18-30 years in good health and CMV-seronegative. The CDR3 DNA reads TGTGCCAGCAGTCGCGGACAGATTTCGGCAGATACGCAGTATTTT. It codes for CASSRGQISADTQYF.